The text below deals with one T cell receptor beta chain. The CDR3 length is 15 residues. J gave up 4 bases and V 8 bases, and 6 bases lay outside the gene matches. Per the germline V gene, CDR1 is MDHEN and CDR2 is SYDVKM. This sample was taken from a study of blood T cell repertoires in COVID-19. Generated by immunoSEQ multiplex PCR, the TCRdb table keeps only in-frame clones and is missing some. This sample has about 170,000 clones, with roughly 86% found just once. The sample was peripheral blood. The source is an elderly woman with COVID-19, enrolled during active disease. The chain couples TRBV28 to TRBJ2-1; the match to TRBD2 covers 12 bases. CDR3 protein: CASELGTSGYNEQFF. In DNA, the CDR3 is TGTGCCAGCGAGTTGGGGACTAGCGGGTACAATGAGCAGTTCTTC.